The next 11 T cell receptor beta chains were all read from a single sample in a study of regulatory T cells in long-lasting Graves disease. Time point specified: persistent/refractory GD, antithyroid drugs over 5 years with positive TRAb. Following extraction of RNA from PBMCs, that RNA was used to make the TCR library. Construction of TCR beta libraries relied on iRepertoire HTBI primers and on Arm-PCR targeting CDR3 regions. Via MiXCR, TCRdb re-called the multiplex PCR reads, giving one row per CDR3 protein. The data hold about 470,000 distinct CDR3 sequences, with 20% to 25% observed a single time. The sample consisted of peripheral blood mononuclear cells (PBMCs), taken when the disease was refractory, from a patient treated with antithyroid drugs. The receptors derive from a female donor with Graves disease.

This clonotype was seen ten or more times. The chain joins TRBV13 to TRBJ2-7; D gene ambiguous. V was pared by 3 bases and J by 3 bases, with 18 bases between. From germline, CDR1 is PRHDT and CDR2 FYEKMQ (reference sequence). This CDR3 is 16 amino acids long. Here the CDR3 DNA reads TGTGCCAGCAGCTTTGGGGAAGGGTCCAGCTTCTACGAGCAGTACTTC. This translates into CASSFGEGSSFYEQYF.

This clonotype was detected ten times or more. The rearrangement joins TRBV7-3 to TRBJ2-5, with a weak D call TRBD1 (5 bases). Germline V lookup: CDR1 SGHTA, CDR2 FQGTGA. The CDR3 is 15 residues long. Trimming stripped 1 base from V and 1 base from J, with 10 bases between. This CDR3 is CASSLIGAVQETQYF. CDR3 nucleotides: TGTGCCAGCAGCTTAATAGGGGCAGTCCAAGAGACCCAGTACTTC.

This clonotype was detected ten times or more. The chain uses TRBV28 and TRBJ2-2, with D possibly being TRBD1 (5 bases). The CDR3 is 16 residues long. V was shortened by 10 bases and J by 8 bases, with 26 bases between the two germline ends. Germline CDR1 reads MDHEN; CDR2 reads SYDVKM. CDR3 nucleotides: TGTGCCACCCGATACCCAGGGTTCAAGGGTTGGGGGGAGCTGTTTTTT. Translated, it gives CATRYPGFKGWGELFF.

The chain recombines TRBV19 with TRBJ2-1, with 12 bases that match TRBD1. V trimming: 5 bases; J trimming: 2 bases; junction bases outside the gene matches: 7. This CDR3 spans 17 amino acids. Per germline, CDR1 LNHDA and CDR2 SQIVND (reference sequence). DNA for the CDR3: TGTGCCAGTAGTCTGGGGACAGGGGGCTTGGCCTACAATGAGCAGTTCTTC. Translation gives CASSLGTGGLAYNEQFF.

The chain employs TRBV28 and TRBJ2-7, with D possibly matching TRBD1 (6 bases). Deletions cut 1 base from V and 3 bases from J, with 19 bases between. Germline lookup yields CDR1 MDHEN and CDR2 SYDVKM. The CDR3 has 17 residues. This chain's CDR3 is CASSLSSPDSPLYEQYF. DNA of the CDR3: TGTGCCAGCAGTTTATCTTCCCCGGACAGTCCCCTCTACGAGCAGTACTTC.

V is TRBV27 and J is TRBJ2-7, with a tentative D call TRBD1 (6 bases). V lost 5 bases and J 0 bases, leaving 11 bases between the germline ends. This CDR3 has 14 residues. Germline V gene sequence: CDR1 MNHEY, CDR2 SMNVEV (reference sequence). In DNA form, the CDR3 reads TGTGCCAGCAGTGGACTCAGGGGCTCCTACGAGCAGTACTTC. Translating gives CASSGLRGSYEQYF.

In its sample, this clonotype was seen many times. This chain links TRBV3-1 with TRBJ1-6; no firm D call. V lost 4 bases and J lost 11, with 9 bases in between. Germline V gene data show CDR1 as LGHDT and CDR2 as YNNKEL (reference sequence). CDR3 size: 12 residues. The CDR3 loop is CASSRQYAPLHF. The CDR3 region has the DNA TGTGCCAGCAGCCGCCAGTACGCACCCCTCCACTTT.

The chain combines TRBV28 with TRBJ2-7; D unresolved. The germline CDR1 and CDR2 sequences are MDHEN and SYDVKM. V lost 3 bases and J 0 bases, leaving 12 bases between the germline ends. The CDR3 runs 15 residues. The CDR3 DNA follows: TGTGCCAGCAGTTTGTCGGGCCGGAACTCCTACGAGCAGTACTTC. It translates to CASSLSGRNSYEQYF.

This chain joins TRBV4-2 and TRBJ2-7; D gene ambiguous. V lost 1 base to trimming and J lost 3 bases, with 10 bases between them. CDR1 is LGHNA and CDR2 is YNFKEQ in the germline V gene. The CDR3 is made up of 14 amino acids. This chain's CDR3 is CASSQAPMDYEQYF. In DNA form, the CDR3 reads TGTGCCAGCAGCCAAGCTCCAATGGACTACGAGCAGTACTTC.

This clonotype was observed at least ten times. The J gene is TRBJ2-2, the V gene TRBV7-2; no clear D gene. The length of the CDR3 is 15 residues. Germline assignment: CDR1 SGHTA and CDR2 FQGNSA. V was clipped by 5 bases and J by 5 bases, with 15 bases between them. The CDR3 region is CASSHQDLVTGELFF. CDR3 nucleotides: TGTGCCAGCAGCCATCAGGACCTCGTGACCGGGGAGCTGTTTTTT. Drawing the rest from reference TRBV7-2 and TRBJ2-2, the complete variable domain is GAGVSQSPSNKVTEKGKDVELRCDPISGHTALYWYRQSLGQGLEFLIYFQGNSAPDKSGLPSDRFSAERTGGSVSTLTIQRTQQEDSAVYLCASSHQDLVTGELFFGEGSRLTVL.

In this sample, this clonotype turned up many times. The chain has TRBV11-1 and TRBJ2-7; 7 positions match TRBD1. The CDR3 length is 14 residues. V shed 1 base and J 3 bases; nucleotides not matched to a gene: 3. From germline, CDR1 is SGHAT and CDR2 FQDESV (reference sequence). CDR3 amino acids: CASSLGDSLYEQYF. CDR3 nucleotide sequence: TGTGCCAGCAGCTTAGGGGACAGTCTCTACGAGCAGTACTTC.